These 25 T cell receptor beta chains were sequenced from one sample in a study of T cells in women clearing cervical HPV infection. Profiling relied on immunoSEQ multiplex PCR, and the TCRdb table lists in-frame clones only, not all of them. The sample's table shows tens of thousands of clones. Sequenced input: blood buffy coat. Receptors originate from a woman aged 18 to 69 with a cervical HPV16 infection that either progressed to CIN3+ or cleared (not recorded which).

Regarding this clone: The CDR3 goes on 3 residues after the read ends, and that part is filled in from the germline J gene. The V call is TRBV29-1, the J call TRBJ1-1; possibly TRBD1 for D (6 bases). V lost 7 bases to trimming and J lost 1 base, with 13 bases between them. The germline gives CDR1 SQVTM, CDR2 ANQGSEA. This CDR3 region has 13 residues. Incomplete CDR3 DNA: TGCAGCGGGGCACAGGGACCGAACACTGAA. Its protein product is CSGAQGPNTE. The whole CDR3 sequence is CSGAQGPNTEAFF.

In the case of this clone: From the germline J gene comes the end of the CDR3, since the read stops 3 residues before it. The genes are TRBV5-1 and TRBJ2-2, with TRBD2 matching 11 bases. The V gene's germline CDR1 is SGHRS and CDR2 YFSETQ. The V segment lost 4 bases and the J segment 2 bases; nucleotides outside the gene matches: 4. This CDR3 contains 16 residues. The CDR3 is CASSPLAGENTGELFF. The DNA read from the CDR3 is TGCGCCAGCAGCCCACTAGCGGGGGAAAACACCGGGGAG.

A word on this clone: Read coverage stops 3 residues before the CDR3 terminus; the germline J gene supplies the remainder. The chain joins TRBV10-3 to TRBJ2-3, with D uncertain. V lost 7 bases, J lost 0 bases, and 11 bases lay in between. The CDR3 is 14 amino acids. CDR1 is ENHRY, CDR2 SYGVKD, per germline. The sequenced part of the CDR3 DNA is TGTGCCATCACAGGCGTTCGTAGCACAGATACG. Translating gives CAITGVRSTDT. The entire CDR3 protein reads CAITGVRSTDTQYF.

In the case of this clone: The read is 3 residues too short to cover the CDR3 end, so that end is filled in from the germline J gene. The chain combines TRBV10-3 with TRBJ2-6; perhaps TRBD1 as D (5 bases). The CDR3 is 15 residues long. Germline CDR1 reads ENHRY; CDR2 reads SYGVKD. V gave up 6 bases and J gave up 0 bases, with 9 bases separating them. The CDR3 sequence is CAIRTASSGANVLTF. Incomplete CDR3 DNA: TGTGCCATCAGGACAGCCTCCTCTGGGGCCAACGTC.

Comment on this clone: The read ends 3 residues before the CDR3 terminus; that terminus is restored from the germline J gene. The gene calls are TRBV2 and TRBJ1-5; TRBD1 aligns across 7 bases. From germline, CDR1 is SNHLY and CDR2 FYNNEI. Trimming at V came to 6 bases and at J to 2 bases, leaving 10 bases not matched to a gene. This CDR3 has 16 amino acids. The sequenced CDR3 bases are TGTGCCAGCAGCGTGCACGCCGGGACAGGCAATCAGCCC. The encoded protein is CASSVHAGTGNQP. The entire CDR3 reads CASSVHAGTGNQPQHF.

Concerning this clone: The sequence runs out 3 residues before the end of the CDR3; the remainder is reconstructed from the germline J gene. The chain is built from TRBV20-1 and TRBJ2-3; 8 bases align to TRBD1. Germline values: CDR1 DFQATT, CDR2 SNEGSKA (reference sequence). The CDR3 has 14 residues. The CDR3 loop is CSAARTGSNQPQYF. The CDR3 bases that were read are TGCAGTGCGGCAAGGACAGGGTCCAATCAGCCG.

Notes on this clone: Read sequence stops 3 residues before the CDR3 end, and the germline J gene provides the missing end. The chain has TRBV6-4 and TRBJ2-3, with D tentatively TRBD1 (5 bases). The ends were cut back, 4 bases at V and 2 bases at J, with 10 bases in the middle. This CDR3 has 14 residues. Germline values: CDR1 MRHNA, CDR2 SNTAGT. The covered CDR3 bases are TGTGCCAGCAGTGTAGACAGACACACAGATACG. It codes for CASSVDRHTDT. The whole CDR3 protein is CASSVDRHTDTQYF.

Details on this clone: The CDR3 is cut off 3 residues early in the read; its end comes from the germline J gene. The V and J genes are TRBV27 and TRBJ2-7, with D perhaps TRBD2 (6 bases). The germline CDR1 and CDR2 sequences are MNHEY and SMNVEV (reference sequence). This CDR3 spans 12 amino acids. Trimming took off 8 bases at V and 6 bases at J, with 14 bases between the two ends. The CDR3 region is CASSSGGSEQYF. The sequenced CDR3 bases are TGTGCCAGCTCCTCCGGGGGTAGCGAG.

On this clone: The read gets to within 3 residues of the CDR3 end, and the germline J gene fills in the rest. V and J are TRBV2 and TRBJ1-5; 7 positions match TRBD1. This CDR3 has 13 amino acids. V gave up 6 bases and J gave up 4 bases; unmatched junction bases: 3. Germline CDR1 SNHLY, CDR2 FYNNEI. This CDR3 reads CASSETGNQPQHF. The sequenced CDR3 bases are TGTGCCAGCAGCGAGACAGGGAATCAGCCC.

Of note for this clone: The CDR3 extends 3 residues past the end of the read, so its final part is completed from the germline J gene. The gene calls are TRBV10-3 and TRBJ2-7, with 7 bases fitting TRBD1. V gave up 6 bases and J gave up 0 bases; unmatched junction bases: 5. The CDR3 is 14 amino acids. Germline CDR1 reads ENHRY; CDR2 reads SYGVKD. CDR3 sequence reads: CAIRGQESSYEQYF. CDR3 bases read: TGTGCCATCAGAGGACAGGAGAGCTCCTACGAG.

For this clone: With the read ending 3 residues before the CDR3 end, the germline J gene is used to fill in that end. The gene calls are TRBV18 and TRBJ1-2, with D possibly TRBD1 on 6 matching bases. CDR1 and CDR2 (germline): KGHSH, LQKENI. The CDR3 extends over 15 amino acids. Partial CDR3 DNA: TGTGCCAGCTCACCACAAACAGGGACAACAGATACC. Protein: CASSPQTGTTDT. The whole CDR3 sequence reads CASSPQTGTTDTYTF.

Regarding this clone: Read coverage stops 3 residues before the CDR3 terminus; the germline J gene supplies the remainder. V is TRBV6-1 and J is TRBJ2-3; 9 bases are a match to TRBD2. In germline, CDR1 is MNHNS, CDR2 SASEGT. The junction had 7 bases not matched to a gene; V was cut back by 0 bases and J by 3 bases. This CDR3 is built from 17 residues. The chain's CDR3 is CASSEARGSGGTDTQYF. The CDR3 DNA, read in part, is TGTGCCAGCAGTGAAGCGCGTGGTAGCGGGGGAACAGATACG.

Of note for this clone: The read ends 3 residues before the CDR3 terminus; that terminus is restored from the germline J gene. The J gene is TRBJ2-1, the V gene TRBV20-1; D not resolved. Trimming cost V 1 base and J 4 bases, with 8 bases left between them. Germline CDR1 is DFQATT and CDR2 is SNEGSKA (reference sequence). CDR3 size: 13 residues. The covered CDR3 bases are TGCAGTGCTAGAGCGGTAGTTTACAATGAG. It codes for CSARAVVYNE. The whole CDR3 protein is CSARAVVYNEQFF.

As to this clone: The read ends 3 residues early relative to the CDR3; the germline J gene fills the gap. This chain links TRBV20-1 with TRBJ1-4, with 8 bases matching TRBD1. The V gene end was trimmed by 5 bases and the J gene end by 8 bases; junction bases not matched to a gene: 7. Germline CDR1 reads DFQATT; CDR2 reads SNEGSKA (reference sequence). The CDR3 length is 13 residues. The CDR3 DNA, read in part, is TGCAGTGCTCCCGACAGGGGTGAGGAAAAA. It codes for CSAPDRGEEK. In full, the CDR3 reads CSAPDRGEEKLFF.

A note on this clone: The read falls 3 residues short of the CDR3 end, and the missing part is taken from the germline J gene. This chain links TRBV7-7 with TRBJ2-1; 14 bases match TRBD2. Germline CDR1 and CDR2: SSHAT and FNYEAQ (reference sequence). The CDR3 consists of 15 residues. The V and J ends lost 5 bases and 5 bases, in that order; junction bases with no gene match: 2. The sequenced CDR3 bases are TGTGCCAGCAGCCAGGGACTAGCGGGGGACAATGAG. Translation: CASSQGLAGDNE. The entire CDR3 sequence reads CASSQGLAGDNEQFF.

A remark on this clone: The observed sequence ends 3 residues before the CDR3 terminus, with the missing tail filled in from the germline J gene. This rearrangement joins TRBV12-3 or TRBV12-4 to TRBJ1-2; TRBD1 aligns across 8 bases. The CDR3 runs 12 residues. Incomplete CDR3 DNA: TGTGCCAGCAGTTTGGACAGGGTCGGC. It is translated as CASSLDRVG. The complete CDR3 sequence is CASSLDRVGYTF.

With respect to this clone: The read ends 3 residues shy of where the CDR3 ends; the end is completed using the germline J gene. The rearrangement links TRBV20-1 to TRBJ2-7; tentative D call: TRBD2 (6 bases). The CDR3 has 15 residues. The germline V gene has CDR1 DFQATT and CDR2 SNEGSKA (reference sequence). Trimming removed 0 bases at V and 1 base at J, with 13 bases between. The CDR3: CSARDPRDFSYEQYF. CDR3 DNA, as far as it was read: TGCAGTGCTAGAGATCCCCGGGACTTTTCCTACGAG.

Comment on this clone: Coverage ceases 3 residues before the CDR3 finishes, and the germline J gene fills in the end. The chain carries TRBV7-6 and TRBJ1-1, with a tentative D call TRBD1 (6 bases). CDR1 is SGHVS, CDR2 FNYEAQ, per germline. The length of the CDR3 is 13 residues. V shed 4 bases and J shed 1 base, with 7 bases lying between them. CDR3 bases read: TGTGCCAGCAGCTCGGGACAGAACACTGAA. Translating it yields CASSSGQNTE. The CDR3 as a whole reads CASSSGQNTEAFF.

As concerns this clone: The observed sequence ends 3 residues before the CDR3 terminus, with the missing tail filled in from the germline J gene. This chain links TRBV6-2 or TRBV6-3 with TRBJ1-5, with TRBD1 identical over 7 bases. V shed 8 bases, J shed 4 bases, and the junction held 11 bases outside the gene matches. Germline loops: CDR1 MNHEY, CDR2 SVGEGT. This CDR3 has 15 residues. The sequenced part of the CDR3 DNA is TGTGCCAGCGAGGGGGCCTCCCTTAGGAATCAGCCC. Encoded protein: CASEGASLRNQP. From start to end, the CDR3 is CASEGASLRNQPQHF.

As concerns this clone: A read error may account for a junction end that differs from germline. The read finishes 3 residues shy of the CDR3 end, and the germline J gene is used to complete it. Within the sample, other DNA sequences also encode this same CDR3. This chain joins TRBV10-3 and TRBJ1-2; 9 positions agree with TRBD1. The germline gives CDR1 ENHRY, CDR2 SYGVKD. This CDR3 has 16 residues. The CDR3 DNA, read in part, is TGTGCCATCAGTGGGACAGGGGATGACGGCACCTATGGT. Translating gives CAISGTGDDGTYG. The entire CDR3 protein is CAISGTGDDGTYGYTF.

Concerning this clone: The read is 3 residues too short to cover the CDR3 end, so that end is filled in from the germline J gene. The genes are TRBV5-4 and TRBJ1-1, with 7 positions matching TRBD1. Germline V lookup: CDR1 SGHNT, CDR2 YYREEE (reference sequence). The CDR3 has 14 residues. V was clipped by 4 bases and J by 5 bases; unmatched bases: 8. The CDR3 protein is CASSERQGTTEAFF. Incomplete CDR3 DNA: TGTGCCAGCAGCGAACGACAGGGTACAACTGAA.

About this clone: The read ends 3 residues shy of where the CDR3 ends; the end is completed using the germline J gene. The chain links TRBV5-1 to TRBJ2-5; a weak D match, TRBD2 (5 bases). Germline CDR1 reads SGHRS; CDR2 reads YFSETQ. The CDR3 consists of 15 residues. The CDR3 bases that were read are TGCGCCAGCAGCTTGGACGGGGTCGGCACAGATACC. This gives the protein CASSLDGVGTDT. The entire CDR3 sequence reads CASSLDGVGTDTQYF.

On this clone itself: The sequence runs out 3 residues before the end of the CDR3; the remainder is reconstructed from the germline J gene. This chain uses TRBV18 with TRBJ2-3; D not resolved. V was cut by 3 bases and J by 2 bases, with 9 bases left in between. The length of the CDR3 is 14 residues. CDR1 and CDR2 from the germline V gene are KGHSH and LQKENI. CDR3 DNA, as far as it was read: TGTGCCAGCTCACCCATAACTAACACAGATACG. Encoded protein: CASSPITNTDT. The full CDR3 protein reads CASSPITNTDTQYF. Supplemented by reference TRBV18 and TRBJ2-3, the full variable domain reads NAGVMQNPRHLVRRRGQEARLRCSPMKGHSHVYWYRQLPEEGLKFMVYLQKENIIDESGMPKERFSAEFPKEGPSILRIQQVVRGDSAAYFCASSPITNTDTQYFGPGTRLTVL.

Details on this clone: The read comes to an end 3 residues before the CDR3 does, leaving the germline J gene to fill in the end. This chain joins TRBV24-1 and TRBJ2-1, with 8 nucleotides matching TRBD1. With 5 bases clipped from V and 2 bases from J, the junction kept 13 bases outside the gene matches. The CDR3 runs to 18 residues. Germline lookup yields CDR1 KGHDR and CDR2 SFDVKD. CDR3 region: CATSGLGQVQRAYNEQFF. The covered CDR3 bases are TGTGCCACCAGTGGATTGGGACAGGTCCAACGGGCCTACAATGAG.

A note on this clone: The read finishes 3 residues shy of the CDR3 end, and the germline J gene is used to complete it. The genes are TRBV7-9 and TRBJ2-2; D is uncertain. Germline lookup yields CDR1 SEHNR and CDR2 FQNEAQ (reference sequence). The CDR3 extends over 13 amino acids. The CDR3 bases that were read are TGTGCCAGCAGCCCACTGATAGATTCACCG. The encoded protein is CASSPLIDSP. The whole CDR3 region reads CASSPLIDSPLFF.